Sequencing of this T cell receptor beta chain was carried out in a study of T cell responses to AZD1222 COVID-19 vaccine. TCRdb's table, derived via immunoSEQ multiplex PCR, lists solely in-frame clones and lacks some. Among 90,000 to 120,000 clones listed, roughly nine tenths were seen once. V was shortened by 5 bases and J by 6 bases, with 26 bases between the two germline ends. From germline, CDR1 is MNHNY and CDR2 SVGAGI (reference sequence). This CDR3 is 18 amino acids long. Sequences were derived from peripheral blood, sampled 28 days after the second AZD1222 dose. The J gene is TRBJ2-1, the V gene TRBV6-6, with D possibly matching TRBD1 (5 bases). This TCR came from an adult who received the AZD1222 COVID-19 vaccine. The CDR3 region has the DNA TGTGCCAGCAGTCCCCGATTTGGACAAAGCCACCCCCCCAATGAGCAGTTCTTC. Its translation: CASSPRFGQSHPPNEQFF.